Reported below is one T cell receptor beta chain. CDR1 and CDR2 (germline): SNHLY, FYNNEI. J gave up 0 bases and V 3 bases, and 6 bases lay outside the gene matches. The CDR3 is 18 residues long. The data were taken from a study of blood T cell repertoires in COVID-19. Participants were aged roughly 18 to 89 years from about 25 US areas. Authors' methods: Reference gene primer amplification gave nucleated cell count estimates. TCRdb's copy holds only in-frame clones and misses some; the assay was immunoSEQ multiplex PCR. That table furnishes V, J and clone size, whereas the DNA furnished D and trimming. The sample has about 300,000 clones, roughly 89% seen once.

Sequenced: PBMCs or T cells enriched from blood (not recorded which). This TCR came from a woman between 50 and 59 years old who had been exposed to COVID-19. This chain links TRBV2 with TRBJ2-3; 13 bases align to TRBD2. The CDR3: CASSDSGTSGVSTDTQYF. The CDR3 DNA sequence: TGTGCCAGCAGTGACTCCGGGACTAGCGGGGTTAGCACAGATACGCAGTATTTT.